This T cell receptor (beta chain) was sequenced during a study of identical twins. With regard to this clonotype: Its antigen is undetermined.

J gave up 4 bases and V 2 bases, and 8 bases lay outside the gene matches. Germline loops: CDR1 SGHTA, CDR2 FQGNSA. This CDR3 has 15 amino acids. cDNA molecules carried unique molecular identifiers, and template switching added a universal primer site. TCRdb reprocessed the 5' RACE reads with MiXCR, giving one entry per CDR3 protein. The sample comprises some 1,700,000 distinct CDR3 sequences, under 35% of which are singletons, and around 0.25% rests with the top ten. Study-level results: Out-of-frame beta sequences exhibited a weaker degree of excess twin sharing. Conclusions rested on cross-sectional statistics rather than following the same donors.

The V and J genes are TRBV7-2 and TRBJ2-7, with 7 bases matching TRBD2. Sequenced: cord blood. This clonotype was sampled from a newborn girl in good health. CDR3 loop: CASSLLSREEYEQYF. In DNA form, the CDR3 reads TGTGCCAGCAGCTTATTATCACGGGAGGAATACGAGCAGTACTTC.